This T cell receptor beta chain came from a study of T cell changes during pregnancy in multiple sclerosis. Clones were read by immunoSEQ multiplex PCR, and TCRdb kept only the in-frame ones, dropping some. The table records 45,000 to 55,000 clones, roughly 88% of them present only once. The TCR sequence derives from a female donor with multiple sclerosis, enrolled in a pregnancy study. The sample here was CD4+ T cells from peripheral blood mononuclear cells, taken in the second trimester of pregnancy.

The CDR3 here is CASSYGIGTGVGYTF. CDR3 sequence (DNA): TGTGCCAGCAGTTATGGAATTGGGACAGGGGTGGGCTACACCTTC. V gene TRBV6-5 combines with J gene TRBJ1-2, with 10 bases aligning to TRBD1. Germline assignment: CDR1 MNHEY and CDR2 SVGAGI. CDR3 length: 15 residues. V was clipped by 3 bases and J by 8 bases; unmatched bases: 9.